The 30 T cell receptor beta chains below all came from one sample that was sequenced in a study of blood T cell repertoires in COVID-19. Measured with immunoSEQ multiplex PCR; TCRdb has only the in-frame clones, and not every one. Of some 400,000 clones listed, roughly 86% are singletons. The sample comprised peripheral blood. The receptor set was obtained from a woman in her 30s with COVID-19, enrolled during active disease.

This chain joins TRBV14 and TRBJ2-3, with 10 bases lining up with TRBD2. Per the germline V gene, CDR1 is SGHDN and CDR2 is FVKESK. V gave up 2 bases and J gave up 0 bases; unmatched junction bases: 2. The length of the CDR3 is 16 residues. CDR3 DNA sequence: TGTGCCAGCAGCCAAACTAGCGGGATAAGCACAGATACGCAGTATTTT. Translating it yields CASSQTSGISTDTQYF.

V usage is TRBV29-1 and J usage is TRBJ2-7, with D unclear. The CDR3 is 13 residues long. Trimming took 2 bases from V and 1 from J, leaving 9 bases between them. The V gene's germline CDR1 is SQVTM and CDR2 ANQGSEA. This chain's CDR3 is CSVEQDISYEQYF. CDR3 nucleotides: TGCAGCGTTGAACAGGATATTTCCTACGAGCAGTACTTC.

This clone was counted only a few times. The V call is TRBV18, the J call TRBJ1-5; D possibly corresponds to TRBD1 (6 bases). CDR3 length equals 14 residues. V was clipped by 2 bases and J by 6 bases, with 11 bases between them. In germline, CDR1 is KGHSH, CDR2 LQKENI. DNA of the CDR3: TGTGCCAGCTCACCAGGGCAGGGGCGTCAGCCCCAGCATTTT. Protein product: CASSPGQGRQPQHF. Combining the CDR3 with reference TRBV18 and TRBJ1-5 gives the whole variable domain NAGVMQNPRHLVRRRGQEARLRCSPMKGHSHVYWYRQLPEEGLKFMVYLQKENIIDESGMPKERFSAEFPKEGPSILRIQQVVRGDSAAYFCASSPGQGRQPQHFGDGTRLSIL.

The chain recombines TRBV3-1 (or the pseudogene TRBV3-2) with TRBJ2-1, with D perhaps matching TRBD1 (5 bases). Germline CDR1 LGHDT, CDR2 YNNKEL (reference sequence). Trimming removed 4 bases from V and 9 bases from J, with 10 bases in between. CDR3 length: 12 amino acids. DNA for the CDR3: TGTGCCAGCAGCCCAAACCAGGGTGAGCAGTTCTTC. It is translated as CASSPNQGEQFF.

J is TRBJ2-4 and V is TRBV6-6, with 10 bases fitting TRBD1. The CDR3 sequence is 14 residues long. Unmatched junction bases numbered 1, after V lost 2 bases and J lost 6 bases. Germline lookup yields CDR1 MNHNY and CDR2 SVGAGI (reference sequence). CDR3 sequence: CASSYGQGGNIQYF. The CDR3 DNA reads as TGTGCCAGCAGTTACGGACAGGGGGGAAACATTCAGTACTTC.

The V call is TRBV28, the J call TRBJ2-1; TRBD2 matches 12 bases. The trim removed 2 bases at V and 6 bases at J, leaving 5 bases unmatched. The CDR3 is 16 residues long. Per the germline V gene, CDR1 is MDHEN and CDR2 is SYDVKM. CDR3 in DNA: TGTGCCAGCAGTTTACTAGCGGGAGGGAGAGGCAATGAGCAGTTCTTC. Protein: CASSLLAGGRGNEQFF.

The J gene is TRBJ2-1, the V gene TRBV3-1 (or the pseudogene TRBV3-2), with 14 positions matching TRBD2. V lost 4 bases, J lost 7 bases, and 9 bases stayed unmatched. The germline V gene has CDR1 LGHDT and CDR2 YNNKEL (reference sequence). This CDR3 contains 17 residues. The CDR3 region is CASSRGGTSGRGNEQFF. CDR3 DNA sequence: TGTGCCAGCAGCCGGGGGGGGACTAGCGGGAGAGGGAATGAGCAGTTCTTC.

This chain links TRBV14 with TRBJ2-5, with 9 nucleotides matching TRBD1. CDR3 length: 17 amino acids. The ends lost 5 bases at V and 1 base at J; junction bases unmatched: 11. Germline CDR1 and CDR2: SGHDN and FVKESK. CDR3 in DNA: TGTGCCAGCAGCTCCGGGAGGACAGGGGCTATCCAAGAGACCCAGTACTTC. It yields the protein CASSSGRTGAIQETQYF.

This clone came up a few times. The V gene is TRBV6-5, the J gene TRBJ2-7; 8 bases agree with TRBD2. Germline V gene lookup returns CDR1 MNHEY and CDR2 SVGAGI. Trimming took 2 bases from V and 7 from J; bases not matched to a gene: 10. The CDR3 spans 15 residues. CDR3 coding DNA: TGTGCCAGCAGTTACCTGAGAGCGGGAGCTCAGGAGCAGTACTTC. Amino acids: CASSYLRAGAQEQYF.

This chain links TRBV18 with TRBJ2-3, with 9 bases matching TRBD2. CDR3 size: 15 residues. Germline trimming cut 3 bases from V and 4 bases from J; bases unmatched to any gene: 5. Germline assignment: CDR1 KGHSH and CDR2 LQKENI. CDR3 residues: CASSPNSGRSDTQYF. CDR3 coding DNA: TGTGCCAGCTCACCCAATAGCGGGAGATCAGATACGCAGTATTTT.

The CDR3 sequence is CASSVAGGETQYF. CDR3 in DNA: TGTGCCAGCAGCGTAGCGGGAGGGGAGACCCAGTACTTC. This chain joins TRBV9 and TRBJ2-5; TRBD2 matches 8 bases. Germline CDR1 is SGDLS and CDR2 is YYNGEE. Germline trimming cut 0 bases from V and 5 bases from J; bases unmatched to any gene: 0. The CDR3 is made up of 13 amino acids.

V and J are TRBV28 and TRBJ1-3; D gene unclear. In germline, CDR1 is MDHEN, CDR2 SYDVKM. The CDR3 is 16 amino acids. The V end was cut by 4 bases, the J end by 0 bases, with 13 bases between. The CDR3 DNA reads TGTGCCAGCAGTTCCCCGGGCGGGAGCTCTGGAAACACCATATATTTT. It specifies CASSSPGGSSGNTIYF.

Concerning this clone itself: Other DNA sequences in this sample translate to the same CDR3. The chain recombines TRBV3-1 (or the pseudogene TRBV3-2) with TRBJ1-2, with TRBD1 as a possible D gene (5 bases). CDR3 size: 16 residues. V gave up 1 base and J gave up 4 bases, with 16 bases separating them. Germline assignment: CDR1 LGHDT and CDR2 YNNKEL (reference sequence). In nucleotides, the CDR3 is TGTGCCAGCAGCCAAGGAGTGGCAAGGGGCCGCTATGGCTACACCTTC. Residues: CASSQGVARGRYGYTF.

V gene TRBV7-2 combines with J gene TRBJ1-5; TRBD1 is a possible D gene (5 bases). The CDR3 is 14 residues long. Germline V gene sequence: CDR1 SGHTA, CDR2 FQGNSA. V was pared by 5 bases and J by 4 bases, with 12 bases between. CDR3 region: CASSPDRINQPQHF. The CDR3 DNA sequence: TGTGCCAGCAGCCCCGACAGAATTAATCAGCCCCAGCATTTT.

This clone was counted a few times. The genes are TRBV2 and TRBJ1-1; 11 nucleotides align to TRBD1. V lost 6 bases, J lost 5 bases, and 8 bases stayed unmatched. There are 15 residues in the CDR3. Germline CDR1 reads SNHLY; CDR2 reads FYNNEI. CDR3 nucleotide sequence: TGTGCCAGCAGAAGCGGACAGGGGGCGCGAACTGAAGCTTTCTTT. This gives the protein CASRSGQGARTEAFF.

V gene TRBV5-1 combines with J gene TRBJ2-7; possible D gene TRBD1, 5 bases. V lost 0 bases and J lost 12, with 22 bases in between. The CDR3 spans 15 residues. Germline lookup yields CDR1 SGHRS and CDR2 YFSETQ. Written as DNA, the CDR3 is TGCGCCAGCAGCTTGGAGGGCCAAAGGGGATCGTTGGGGTACTTC. This gives the protein CASSLEGQRGSLGYF.

This chain links TRBV6-5 with TRBJ2-1, with no clear D. V lost 8 bases and J lost 8, with 19 bases in between. From germline, CDR1 is MNHEY and CDR2 SVGAGI. The CDR3 totals 14 residues. The CDR3 nucleotides read TGTGCCAGCGCACGGTCCCCCGCGCACCATGAGCAGTTCTTC. It yields the protein CASARSPAHHEQFF.

The J gene is TRBJ1-6, the V gene TRBV6-4, with TRBD1 matching 9 bases. Per the germline V gene, CDR1 is MRHNA and CDR2 is SNTAGT. The CDR3 length is 14 residues. J gave up 10 bases and V 6 bases, and 7 bases lay outside the gene matches. The CDR3 sequence: CASSLTGGASPLHF. DNA of the CDR3: TGTGCCAGCAGCTTAACAGGGGGCGCGTCACCCCTCCACTTT.

The chain recombines TRBV3-1 (or the pseudogene TRBV3-2) with TRBJ2-5; 7 positions agree with TRBD1. This CDR3 spans 16 amino acids. Germline lookup yields CDR1 LGHDT and CDR2 YNNKEL (reference sequence). V shed 0 bases and J 2 bases; nucleotides not matched to a gene: 6. The CDR3 DNA is TGTGCCAGCAGCCAAGAAGGGACAGTGTCTCAAGAGACCCAGTACTTC. It specifies CASSQEGTVSQETQYF.

The CDR3 sequence is CATSRARVGGNEQFF. CDR3 sequence (DNA): TGTGCCACCAGCAGAGCCCGAGTAGGGGGCAATGAGCAGTTCTTC. V is TRBV15 and J is TRBJ2-1, with D perhaps matching TRBD1 (6 bases). The germline V gene encodes CDR1 LNHNV and CDR2 YYDKDF (reference sequence). The CDR3 consists of 15 residues. The V and J ends lost 1 base and 6 bases respectively, with 13 bases between them.

The chain carries TRBV2 and TRBJ2-7; D gene ambiguous. Germline V gene sequence: CDR1 SNHLY, CDR2 FYNNEI. V shed 3 bases and J shed 4 bases, with 10 bases lying between them. This CDR3 contains 13 residues. CDR3 nucleotides: TGTGCCAGCAGTGACGGCGGCCTTTACGAGCAGTACTTC. Its translation is CASSDGGLYEQYF.

The genes are TRBV5-6 and TRBJ2-1; 8 bases match TRBD2. The CDR3 runs to 16 residues. Germline lookup yields CDR1 SGHDT and CDR2 YYEEEE. The J segment lost 3 bases and the V segment lost 0 bases, leaving 5 bases of the junction unmatched. CDR3 nucleotide sequence: TGTGCCAGCAGCTTGGACAGCGGGAGTTTCTACAATGAGCAGTTCTTC. Translated: CASSLDSGSFYNEQFF.

V and J are TRBV2 and TRBJ2-2, with D possibly being TRBD1 (6 bases). The ends were cut back, 2 bases at V and 5 bases at J, with 24 bases in the middle. The length of the CDR3 is 19 residues. From germline, CDR1 is SNHLY and CDR2 FYNNEI. The CDR3 DNA reads as TGTGCCAGCAGTGAACTGTTGTTGGGCAGGGGCTTCGGGACCGGGGAGCTGTTTTTT. Its protein product is CASSELLLGRGFGTGELFF.

The CDR3 spells CASRPPGTDTQYF. CDR3 nucleotide sequence: TGTGCCAGCAGGCCCCCCGGGACAGATACGCAGTATTTT. The chain is built from TRBV6-5 and TRBJ2-3; no definite D call. The V and J ends lost 6 bases and 3 bases respectively, with 10 bases between them. The CDR3 sequence is 13 residues long. From germline, CDR1 is MNHEY and CDR2 SVGAGI.

The chain combines TRBV7-9 with TRBJ1-2; TRBD1 matches 10 bases. Germline loops: CDR1 SEHNR, CDR2 FQNEAQ (reference sequence). V shed 5 bases, J shed 4 bases, and the junction held 4 bases outside the gene matches. This CDR3 spans 14 amino acids. The CDR3 region has the DNA TGTGCCAGCAGCACGACAGGGGGCCTCTATGGCTACACCTTC. Its protein is CASSTTGGLYGYTF.

This rearrangement joins TRBV30 to TRBJ1-1; D not resolved. The length of the CDR3 is 12 residues. Germline assignment: CDR1 GTSNPN and CDR2 SVGIG (reference sequence). Trimming left V 4 bases short and J 4 bases short, with 10 bases between. CDR3 bases: TGTGCCTGGACCTCAGGCCGCACTGAAGCTTTCTTT. Its translation is CAWTSGRTEAFF.

The chain carries TRBV3-1 (or the pseudogene TRBV3-2) and TRBJ2-1; TRBD2 is a possible D gene (6 bases). V was shortened by 0 bases and J by 15 bases, with 15 bases between the two germline ends. Looked up from germline, CDR1 is LGHDT and CDR2 is YNNKEL (reference sequence). This CDR3 contains 13 residues. The CDR3 spells CASSQERGGIRFF. The CDR3 DNA reads TGTGCCAGCAGCCAAGAGAGAGGAGGGATACGGTTCTTC.

The chain is built from TRBV6-5 and TRBJ2-7, with D perhaps matching TRBD2 (6 bases). The CDR3 runs 15 residues. In germline, CDR1 is MNHEY, CDR2 SVGAGI. Trimming left V 6 bases short and J 6 bases short, with 21 bases between. CDR3 amino acids: CASRGGVNGAGEQYF. The CDR3 nucleotides read TGTGCCAGCAGGGGCGGGGTAAACGGGGCGGGCGAGCAGTACTTC.

This rearrangement joins TRBV28 to TRBJ1-5; no clear D. This CDR3 spans 16 amino acids. Germline CDR1 reads MDHEN; CDR2 reads SYDVKM. V was cut by 5 bases and J by 3 bases, with 17 bases left in between. The CDR3 nucleotides read TGTGCCAGCAGTCCGATTATGGGCCGGAACAATCAGCCCCAGCATTTT. It encodes CASSPIMGRNNQPQHF.

CDR3 amino acids: CASSSTSGSTDTQYF. The CDR3 nucleotides are TGTGCCAGCAGCTCGACTAGCGGTAGCACAGATACGCAGTATTTT. The chain couples TRBV5-4 to TRBJ2-3, with TRBD2 matching 9 bases. Losses at the gene ends were 3 bases for V and 0 bases for J; bases not matched to a gene: 2. The CDR3 has 15 residues. Germline CDR1 and CDR2: SGHNT and YYREEE (reference sequence).